This T cell receptor (beta chain) was found in a study of blood T cell repertoires in COVID-19. Only in-frame clones appear in the TCRdb table, and some are missing; sequencing was by immunoSEQ multiplex PCR. There are some 60,000 clones in the sample; approximately 80% occur only once, and around 32% lies in the top ten. Per germline, CDR1 MNHEY and CDR2 SMNVEV (reference sequence). V gave up 3 bases and J gave up 6 bases; unmatched junction bases: 6. There are 15 residues in the CDR3. The material sequenced was peripheral blood. The source is a human donor in a cohort sampled during active COVID-19. The J gene is TRBJ2-2, the V gene TRBV27; 8 bases line up with TRBD2. The DNA of the CDR3 is TGTGCCAGCAGTTTTAGACTAGCGTCCCCCGGGGAGCTGTTTTTT. Its translation is CASSFRLASPGELFF.